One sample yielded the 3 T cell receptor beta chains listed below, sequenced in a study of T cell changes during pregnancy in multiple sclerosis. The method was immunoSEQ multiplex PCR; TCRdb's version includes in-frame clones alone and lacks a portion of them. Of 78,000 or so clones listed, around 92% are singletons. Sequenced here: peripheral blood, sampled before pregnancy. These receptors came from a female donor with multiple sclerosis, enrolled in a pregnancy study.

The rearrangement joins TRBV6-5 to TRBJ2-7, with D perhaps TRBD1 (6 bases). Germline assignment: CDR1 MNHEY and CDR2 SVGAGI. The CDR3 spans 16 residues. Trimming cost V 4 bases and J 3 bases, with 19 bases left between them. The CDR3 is CASSWLQGRPLYEQYF. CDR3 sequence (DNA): TGTGCCAGCAGTTGGCTACAGGGACGCCCCCTCTACGAGCAGTACTTC.

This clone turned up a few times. The CDR3 protein is CARWGQGLGYTF. CDR3 nucleotide sequence: TGTGCCCGATGGGGACAGGGACTGGGCTACACCTTC. J is TRBJ1-2 and V is TRBV30, with TRBD1 matching 9 bases. Germline V CDR1 and CDR2: GTSNPN, SVGIG (reference sequence). The CDR3 totals 12 residues. After removal of 8 bases from V and 8 bases from J, the junction contained 9 bases not matched to a gene. The variable domain in full, completed from reference TRBV30 and TRBJ1-2, reads SQTIHQWPATLVQPVGSPLSLECTVEGTSNPNLYWYRQAAGRGLQLLFYSVGIGQISSEVPQNLSASRPQDRQFILSSKKLLLSDSGFYLCARWGQGLGYTFGSGTRLTVV.

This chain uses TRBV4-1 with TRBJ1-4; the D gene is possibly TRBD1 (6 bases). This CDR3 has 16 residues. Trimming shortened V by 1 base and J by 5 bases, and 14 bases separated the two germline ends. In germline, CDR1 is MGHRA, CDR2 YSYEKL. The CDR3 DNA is TGCGCCAGCAGCCAAGGCCAGGGGCAACCGAATGAAAAACTGTTTTTT. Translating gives CASSQGQGQPNEKLFF.